Following are 2 T cell receptor beta chains from one sample sequenced in a study of T cells after yellow fever vaccination. Via MiXCR, TCRdb re-called the 5' RACE reads, giving one row per CDR3 protein. There are 300,000 to 450,000 distinct CDR3 sequences in the sample; approximately 8% occur only once, and approximately 18% lies in the top ten. Sequenced material: PBMCs, taken roughly 45 days after the first yellow fever vaccination. These receptor sequences come from a young man who received the YFV17D yellow fever vaccine.

This chain joins TRBV5-1 and TRBJ2-1; a weak D match, TRBD2 (7 bases). Germline values: CDR1 SGHRS, CDR2 YFSETQ. With 6 bases removed from V and 10 bases from J, the gap between germline ends came to 20 bases. The CDR3 extends over 14 amino acids. CDR3 in DNA: TGCGCCAGCACCCGCCTTGGGGGGGCCCGCGAGCAGTTCTTC. Encoded protein: CASTRLGGAREQFF.

This clonotype was detected many times. The rearrangement joins TRBV5-1 to TRBJ2-2; D remains ambiguous. The CDR3 contains 16 residues. The V end was cut by 1 base, the J end by 0 bases, with 10 bases between. The V gene's germline CDR1 is SGHRS and CDR2 YFSETQ. The CDR3 is CASSLNWVANTGELFF. CDR3 bases: TGCGCCAGCAGCTTGAATTGGGTAGCGAACACCGGGGAGCTGTTTTTT.